This T cell receptor beta chain came from a study of technical replicates of blood from a handful of donors. Germline V lookup: CDR1 DFQATT, CDR2 SNEGSKA (reference sequence). With 0 bases removed from V and 12 bases from J, the gap between germline ends came to 11 bases. The CDR3 contains 11 residues. Using immunoSEQ multiplex PCR, the repertoire was profiled, and TCRdb retains in-frame clones only, with some absent. Of tens of thousands of clones in the sample, approximately 86% are singletons; the top ten hold approximately 5%. Sequenced sample: PBMCs. V usage is TRBV20-1 and J usage is TRBJ1-2; perhaps TRBD1 as D (6 bases). This receptor was obtained from a human donor in good health. Some clones in this sample may be carry-over from other donors' samples. The CDR3 coding sequence is TGCAGTGCTAGAGATCAAAGGGGGAACACCTTC. This gives the protein CSARDQRGNTF.